Listed here are 2 T cell receptor beta chains from one sample, sequenced in a study of blood T cell repertoires in COVID-19. Some clones are missing from TCRdb's copy, which holds only in-frame ones; the method was immunoSEQ multiplex PCR. The repertoire holds approximately 250,000 clones, roughly 85% seen once, with about 5.1% in the top ten. The sequencing sample was made of peripheral blood. Receptors originate from a man aged 50-60 years with COVID-19, enrolled during active disease.

Notes on this clone: Germline and junction disagree at one end, which may indicate a read error. The chain has TRBV6-5 and TRBJ1-2, with TRBD1 matching over 8 bases. The V gene's germline CDR1 is MNHEY and CDR2 SVGAGI. The CDR3 loop spans 14 amino acids. In DNA, the CDR3 is TGTGCCAGCAGTGACTCCAGGGGGCTTCTAGGCTACACCTTC. Translated, it gives CASSDSRGLLGYTF.

The chain is built from TRBV18 and TRBJ1-4; D uncertain. Per germline, CDR1 KGHSH and CDR2 LQKENI. V dropped 1 base and J dropped 8 bases, with 14 bases sitting between them. The CDR3 runs 15 residues. CDR3 sequence: CASSPREGLGEKLFF. In nucleotides, the CDR3 is TGTGCCAGCTCACCACGGGAGGGTCTCGGCGAAAAACTGTTTTTT.